The rows below give T cell receptor beta chains drawn from one sample of a study of immune reconstitution after stem cell transplant in scleroderma. Each CDR3 protein gets one entry after TCRdb re-called the RT-PCR reads with MiXCR. The sample records some 990 distinct CDR3 sequences, over 8% being singletons. Sample acquisition took place before or after autologous hematopoietic stem cell transplantation (not recorded which). These receptors were obtained from a male donor with systemic sclerosis. Both conserved end residues are part of each CDR3. D genes are given only for firm matches. Some rows have no size entry. The others give once, few or many, or a class for an expanded clone.

V gene	J gene	clone size	D gene	CDR3 protein	CDR3 DNA
TRBV2	TRBJ1-1	large	.	CASSAYYTEAFF	TGTGCCAGCAGTGCGTATTACACTGAAGCTTTCTTT
TRBV27	TRBJ2-7	medium-sized	TRBD1	CASSLSGQGNHEQYF	TGTGCCAGCAGTTTATCCGGACAGGGGAATCACGAGCAGTACTTC
TRBV2	TRBJ2-6	medium-sized	.	CAISRTDRSGANVLTF	TGTGCCATCTCTAGGACAGACCGCTCTGGGGCCAACGTCCTGACTTTC
TRBV28	TRBJ2-7	medium-sized	.	CASMGSTYEQYF	TGTGCCAGCATGGGGAGTACCTACGAGCAGTACTTC
TRBV2	TRBJ2-5	.	.	CANLAQETQYF	TGTGCCAACCTAGCACAAGAGACCCAGTACTTC
TRBV2	TRBJ1-3	large	TRBD1	CASSGGTGSGNTIYF	TGTGCCAGCAGTGGTGGGACAGGCTCTGGAAACACCATATATTTT
TRBV7-6	TRBJ2-2	medium-sized	TRBD1	CASSSAGTGGTGELFF	TGTGCCAGCAGCTCGGCAGGGACAGGGGGCACCGGGGAGCTGTTTTTT
TRBV19	TRBJ2-2	medium-sized	.	CASTTGVTGELFF	TGTGCCAGTACAACGGGGGTAACCGGGGAGCTGTTTTTT
TRBV25-1	TRBJ2-5	medium-sized	TRBD1	CAKAGTATSRETQYF	TGTGCGAAAGCCGGGACAGCCACCAGTAGGGAGACCCAGTACTTC
TRBV15	TRBJ2-3	medium-sized	TRBD2	CATSREWEGPSDTQYF	TGTGCCACCAGCAGAGAATGGGAGGGGCCCTCAGATACGCAGTATTTT
TRBV7-2	TRBJ1-2	.	.	CASTLRVPNYGYTF	TGTGCCAGCACCCTAAGGGTACCTAACTATGGCTACACCTTC
TRBV9	TRBJ1-3	large	.	CASSPDSGNTIYF	TGTGCCAGCAGCCCAGACTCTGGAAACACCATATATTTT
TRBV20-1	TRBJ2-3	medium-sized	TRBD2	CSAKGLAATDTQYF	TGCAGTGCTAAGGGACTAGCGGCCACAGATACGCAGTATTTT
TRBV11-3	TRBJ2-7	large	.	CASSLKHGPYEQYF	TGTGCCAGCAGCTTAAAGCACGGTCCCTACGAGCAGTACTTC
TRBV10-1	TRBJ1-5	large	.	CASGRGRWRNQPQHF	TGCGCCAGCGGCAGGGGACGGTGGCGCAATCAGCCCCAGCATTTT
TRBV20-1	TRBJ1-6	medium-sized	.	CSARSGSLNSPLHF	TGCAGTGCTAGATCAGGGTCGTTGAATTCACCCCTCCACTTT
TRBV29-1	TRBJ2-1	.	.	CSVGGANYNEQFF	TGCAGCGTTGGGGGCGCTAACTACAATGAGCAGTTCTTC
TRBV2	TRBJ2-7	large	.	CASTGRVEQYF	TGTGCCAGCACCGGTCGGGTCGAGCAGTACTTC
TRBV6-2/TRBV6-3	TRBJ1-5	large	.	CASTNQLIGNQPQHF	TGTGCCAGTACTAATCAGTTGATTGGCAATCAGCCCCAGCATTTT
TRBV5-1	TRBJ1-5	large	.	CASSLNSNQPQHF	TGCGCCAGCAGCTTGAATAGCAATCAGCCCCAGCATTTT
TRBV5-1	TRBJ1-3	large	.	CASSGDRPGNTIYF	TGCGCCAGCAGCGGTGACAGGCCTGGAAACACCATATATTTT
TRBV29-1	TRBJ1-2	medium-sized	TRBD1	CSVEVTGVRGYTF	TGCAGCGTTGAGGTAACAGGGGTGCGAGGCTACACCTTC
TRBV2	TRBJ2-3	large	TRBD2	CASSFRGGSADTQYF	TGTGCCAGCAGCTTTCGGGGGGGTTCGGCAGATACGCAGTATTTT
TRBV12-3/TRBV12-4	TRBJ2-3	medium-sized	TRBD2	CASRSGLAGGGADTQYF	TGTGCCAGCAGATCGGGACTAGCGGGGGGTGGGGCAGATACGCAGTATTTT
TRBV29-1	TRBJ1-1	large	TRBD1	CSVEVHRGNTEAFF	TGCAGCGTTGAAGTTCACAGGGGAAACACTGAAGCTTTCTTT
TRBV5-4	TRBJ1-3	medium-sized	TRBD1	CASSLKGARGNTIYF	TGTGCCAGCAGCTTGAAGGGGGCTCGAGGAAACACCATATATTTT
TRBV5-5	TRBJ2-1	few	.	CASSPLTGGDSYNEQFF	TGTGCCAGCAGCCCCCTGACAGGAGGGGATTCCTACAATGAGCAGTTCTTC
TRBV5-1	TRBJ2-2	medium-sized	.	CPSSLGGTYTGELFF	TGCCCCAGCAGCTTGGGCGGTACCTACACCGGGGAGCTGTTTTTT
TRBV20-1	TRBJ2-2	large	TRBD1	CSARTGGNTGELFF	TGCAGTGCCCGGACAGGGGGAAACACCGGGGAGCTGTTTTTT
TRBV7-3	TRBJ2-2	.	.	CASSPQGTGELFF	TGTGCCAGCAGCCCACAGGGAACCGGGGAGCTGTTTTTT
TRBV27	TRBJ1-5	medium-sized	TRBD1	CASNPDRGLEWGQPQHF	TGTGCCAGCAACCCGGACAGGGGGCTTGAGTGGGGACAGCCCCAGCATTTT
TRBV5-1	TRBJ2-3	.	.	CASSLARGAVDTQYF	TGCGCCAGCAGCTTGGCGCGGGGAGCAGTGGATACGCAGTATTTT
TRBV20-1	TRBJ2-1	.	.	CSAPHEPLEQFF	TGCAGTGCTCCTCACGAACCATTAGAGCAGTTCTTC
TRBV2	TRBJ1-5	large	TRBD1	CASSGTGGGNQPQHF	TGTGCCAGCAGTGGGACAGGGGGTGGCAATCAGCCCCAGCATTTT
TRBV20-1	TRBJ1-2	medium-sized	.	CSARDQGRYYGYTF	TGCAGTGCTAGAGATCAGGGCAGGTACTATGGCTACACCTTC
TRBV10-3	TRBJ2-2	large	.	CAISPGPDTGELFF	TGTGCCATCAGTCCGGGACCAGACACCGGGGAGCTGTTTTTT
TRBV19	TRBJ2-3	medium-sized	TRBD2	CASKFQAGLDTQYF	TGTGCCAGTAAATTTCAAGCGGGACTAGATACGCAGTATTTT
TRBV9	TRBJ2-1	.	TRBD2	CAGSASGGRYNEQFF	TGTGCCGGCAGTGCTAGCGGGGGGAGATACAATGAGCAGTTCTTC
TRBV20-1	TRBJ1-1	.	.	CSARGTGWGMNTEAFF	TGCAGTGCTAGGGGAACAGGGTGGGGGATGAACACTGAAGCTTTCTTT
TRBV4-1	TRBJ2-3	large	.	CASSQEERGGQDTQYF	TGCGCCAGCAGCCAAGAGGAGAGGGGGGGCCAAGATACGCAGTATTTT
TRBV20-1	TRBJ2-7	large	TRBD2	CSARDQRDYAYEQYF	TGCAGTGCTAGAGACCAACGGGACTACGCCTACGAGCAGTACTTC
TRBV7-2	TRBJ2-3	.	.	CASSYRGTEHTDTQYF	TGTGCCAGCAGTTATCGGGGGACGGAACACACAGATACGCAGTATTTT
TRBV2	TRBJ2-7	.	.	CASTLDAGYEQYF	TGTGCCAGCACCCTCGATGCGGGGTATGAGCAGTACTTC
TRBV19	TRBJ2-5	large	TRBD1	CASSKIGQGQETQYF	TGTGCCAGTAGTAAAATTGGACAGGGCCAAGAGACCCAGTACTTC
TRBV20-1	TRBJ2-7	medium-sized	TRBD1	CSARNRDRLYEQYF	TGCAGTGCTAGAAACCGGGACAGACTCTACGAGCAGTACTTC
TRBV12-3/TRBV12-4	TRBJ2-7	medium-sized	.	CASSFSASYEQYF	TGTGCCAGCAGTTTCAGCGCCTCCTACGAGCAGTACTTC
TRBV5-1	TRBJ2-3	medium-sized	TRBD2	CASSAGTSGRLTDTQYF	TGCGCCAGCAGCGCCGGGACTAGCGGGAGGCTCACAGATACGCAGTATTTT
TRBV20-1	TRBJ2-3	.	.	CSARDPGSTDTQYF	TGCAGTGCTAGAGATCCCGGGAGCACAGATACGCAGTATTTT
TRBV20-1	TRBJ1-5	large	.	CSPSEPQHF	TGCAGTCCCTCGGAGCCCCAGCATTTT
TRBV29-1	TRBJ2-7	medium-sized	.	CSALTPIGQHYEQYF	TGCAGCGCCCTGACGCCTATTGGACAGCACTACGAGCAGTACTTC
TRBV29-1	TRBJ2-7	medium-sized	.	CSVRQASPTYEQYF	TGCAGCGTTAGACAGGCAAGTCCTACCTACGAGCAGTACTTC
TRBV20-1	TRBJ1-5	medium-sized	.	CSASLPSGGNQPQHF	TGCAGTGCTAGTCTTCCCTCCGGGGGCAATCAGCCCCAGCATTTT
TRBV19	TRBJ2-1	medium-sized	.	CASSARGARGQYNEQFF	TGTGCCAGTAGTGCCCGGGGGGCGCGGGGACAGTACAATGAGCAGTTCTTC
TRBV29-1	TRBJ1-2	large	.	CSVDGASYGYTF	TGCAGCGTTGACGGGGCCTCATATGGCTACACCTTC
TRBV15	TRBJ2-7	medium-sized	.	CATSRDLFTLYEQYF	TGTGCCACCAGCAGAGATCTCTTTACCTTGTACGAGCAGTACTTC
TRBV5-1	TRBJ2-5	few	TRBD1	CASSLEGRGRETQYF	TGCGCCAGCAGCTTGGAGGGCAGGGGGAGAGAGACCCAGTACTTC
TRBV29-1	TRBJ2-3	medium-sized	TRBD2	CSVPLAGVLDTQYF	TGCAGCGTTCCCCTGGCGGGGGTGCTTGATACGCAGTATTTT
TRBV2	TRBJ2-1	few	.	CASSEAGISYNEQFF	TGTGCCAGCAGTGAAGCCGGGATCAGCTACAATGAGCAGTTCTTC